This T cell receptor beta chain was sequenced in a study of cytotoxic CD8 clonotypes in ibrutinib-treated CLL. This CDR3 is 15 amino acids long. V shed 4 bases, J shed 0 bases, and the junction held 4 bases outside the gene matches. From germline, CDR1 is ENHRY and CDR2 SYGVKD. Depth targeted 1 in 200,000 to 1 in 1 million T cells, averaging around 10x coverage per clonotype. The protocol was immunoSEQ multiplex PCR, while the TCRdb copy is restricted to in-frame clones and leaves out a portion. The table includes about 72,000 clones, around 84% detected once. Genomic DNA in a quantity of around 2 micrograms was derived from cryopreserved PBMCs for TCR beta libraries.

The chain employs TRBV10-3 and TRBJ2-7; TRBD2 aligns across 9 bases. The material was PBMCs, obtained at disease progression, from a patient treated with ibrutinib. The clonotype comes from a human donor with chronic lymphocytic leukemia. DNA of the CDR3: TGTGCCATCAGTGCAATAGCGGGAGTCTCCTACGAGCAGTACTTC. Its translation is CAISAIAGVSYEQYF.